These 5 T cell receptor beta chains originate from one sample sequenced in a study of CXCR3-negative and CXCR3-positive naive CD8 T cells. Carrying UMI labels, the TRB cDNA libraries were prepared through 5' RACE. For each CDR3 protein, TCRdb gives one entry from its re-call of the 5' RACE reads, without DNA. The clone table shows about 62,000 distinct CDR3 sequences, with the ten largest holding about 4.4%. Source material: naive CXCR3- CD8+ T cells from blood. The subset here: CD45RO-CCR7+CD27+CD95- naive CD8+ T cells lacking CXCR3 (TNR3-). The receptors come from a human donor in good health. Some clones in this sample may be carry-over from other donors' samples.

The CDR3 protein is CASSPRLAGLYEQFF. The chain has TRBV14 and TRBJ2-1; there is no DNA to check the TCRdb D call of TRBD2. The CDR3 covers 15 residues. CDR1 and CDR2 from the germline V gene are SGHDN and FVKESK.

V and J are TRBV29-1 and TRBJ1-2; the TRBD1 assignment by TCRdb is unverifiable without DNA. CDR3 length: 15 residues. CDR1 is SQVTM and CDR2 is ANQGSEA in the germline V gene. The CDR3 loop is CSVEDLGERSYGYTF.

This chain connects TRBV2 to TRBJ2-1; TCRdb picks TRBD2, but there is no DNA to check that call. The germline CDR1 and CDR2 sequences are SNHLY and FYNNEI. This CDR3 has 18 residues. CDR3 amino acids: CASSEAQKGSLPYNEQFF.

J is TRBJ1-4 and V is TRBV14. This CDR3 spans 12 amino acids. Germline V CDR1 and CDR2: SGHDN, FVKESK. The CDR3 region is CASSRPNEKLFF.

The gene calls are TRBV9 and TRBJ2-1; with no DNA, the TCRdb D assignment of TRBD1 cannot be verified. The CDR3 runs 14 residues. Per germline, CDR1 SGDLS and CDR2 YYNGEE. The CDR3 region is CASSVGNRGDEQFF.